What follows is one T cell receptor (beta chain) and its context. Participants were aged 18 to 89 years from approximately 25 US areas. The ends were cut back, 5 bases at V and 0 bases at J, with 10 bases in the middle. CDR3 length: 14 amino acids. From germline, CDR1 is SGHTA and CDR2 FQGTGA. The data originate from a study of blood T cell repertoires in COVID-19. About the study: Sites across the United States, Italy and Spain contributed samples from acute and convalescent COVID-19. PBMCs, B-cell-depleted T cells, or T cells provided the cDNA or gDNA that made up the material.

Authors' data handling: Estimation of nucleated cell counts relied on the amplification of reference gene primers. Libraries were prepared by immunoSEQ multiplex PCR; TCRdb keeps only in-frame clonotypes and omits some of them. That table gives V, J and clone size, and the DNA gave D and trimming. The sample lists approximately 140,000 clones; around 80% were seen once. The V and J genes are TRBV7-3 and TRBJ1-1; D perhaps matches TRBD1 (5 bases). The clonotype comes from a middle-aged man with acute COVID-19. The specimen was PBMCs or T cells enriched from blood (not recorded which). The CDR3 spells CASSVQGMNTEAFF. In DNA, the CDR3 is TGTGCCAGCAGCGTCCAGGGTATGAACACTGAAGCTTTCTTT.